This is a list of T cell receptor beta chains from one sample in a study of blood T cell repertoires in COVID-19. Profiled with immunoSEQ multiplex PCR; TCRdb holds only in-frame clones, not every one. The sample carries fewer than 250,000 clones, 86% recorded once. The sample was peripheral blood. These receptors came from an older woman who had recovered from COVID-19. CDR3s include the opening cysteine and the closing phenylalanine or tryptophan. D genes are given only for firm matches. The size entry is marked missing in some rows and otherwise reads once, few, many or a size class.

CDR3 protein	CDR3 DNA	V gene	D gene	J gene	clone size
CAISESGQGSYGYTF	TGTGCCATCAGTGAGTCAGGGCAGGGTAGCTATGGCTACACCTTC	TRBV10-3	.	TRBJ1-2	.
CASSPSSGYGGYTF	TGTGCCAGCTCACCCTCTTCAGGGTACGGTGGCTACACCTTC	TRBV18	.	TRBJ1-2	.
CASSPAGYHEQYF	TGTGCCAGCTCACCAGCAGGGTACCACGAGCAGTACTTC	TRBV18	.	TRBJ2-7	.
CASSPTGGSNEKLFF	TGTGCCAGCAGCCCCACAGGGGGATCTAATGAAAAACTGTTTTTT	TRBV3-1/TRBV3-2	TRBD1	TRBJ1-4	.
CASRPLGGSDHEQYF	TGTGCCAGCAGACCGCTCGGAGGGTCGGATCACGAGCAGTACTTC	TRBV7-2	.	TRBJ2-7	.
CASSYGLRGTEAFF	TGTGCCAGCAGTTACGGCCTCCGGGGGACTGAAGCTTTCTTT	TRBV6-5	.	TRBJ1-1	.
CASSNGTGLPYEQYF	TGTGCCAGCAGCAACGGGACAGGTCTACCCTACGAGCAGTACTTC	TRBV21-1	.	TRBJ2-7	few
CASSLVGQGAVQPQHF	TGTGCCAGCAGCTTAGTGGGGCAGGGGGCTGTGCAGCCCCAGCATTTT	TRBV7-2	TRBD1	TRBJ1-5	few
CASSLEQGASYNEQFF	TGCGCCAGCAGCTTGGAACAGGGGGCCTCCTACAATGAGCAGTTCTTC	TRBV5-1	TRBD1	TRBJ2-1	.
CASSYTSSGARLEQYF	TGTGCCAGCAGTTACACCTCTAGCGGGGCCCGCCTCGAGCAGTACTTC	TRBV6-5	TRBD2	TRBJ2-7	.
CASSPGGITEAFF	TGTGCCAGCAGCCCAGGAGGGATCACTGAAGCTTTCTTT	TRBV7-3	.	TRBJ1-1	.
CASSWGANTGELFF	TGTGCCAGCAGTTGGGGAGCGAACACCGGGGAGCTGTTTTTT	TRBV6-5	.	TRBJ2-2	.
CATSDASHVVGQGADQPQHF	TGTGCCACCAGTGATGCTTCCCATGTAGTGGGACAGGGGGCTGATCAGCCCCAGCATTTT	TRBV24-1	TRBD1	TRBJ1-5	.
CASSQNGRNPSNQPQHF	TGTGCCAGCAGCCAAAACGGGAGAAACCCTAGCAATCAGCCCCAGCATTTT	TRBV3-1/TRBV3-2	.	TRBJ1-5	few
CAISAAGGKNIQYF	TGTGCCATCAGTGCCGCAGGGGGCAAAAACATTCAGTACTTC	TRBV10-3	TRBD1	TRBJ2-4	.
CASQVSANEKLFF	TGTGCCAGTCAGGTCTCAGCTAATGAAAAACTGTTTTTT	TRBV12-3/TRBV12-4	.	TRBJ1-4	once
CASSLRKGAYFGNQPQHF	TGTGCCAGCAGCTTAAGAAAGGGGGCATATTTCGGCAATCAGCCCCAGCATTTT	TRBV7-2	TRBD1	TRBJ1-5	.
CASRIAGGLNEQFF	TGTGCCAGCAGAATAGCGGGGGGCCTCAATGAGCAGTTCTTC	TRBV3-1/TRBV3-2	TRBD2	TRBJ2-1	.
CASSPLGGVDGNTIYF	TGCGCCAGCAGTCCCCTTGGGGGGGTTGATGGAAACACCATATATTTT	TRBV5-1	.	TRBJ1-3	.
CASSLTGSSSYEQYF	TGTGCCAGCAGTTTGACAGGTTCTAGCTCCTACGAGCAGTACTTC	TRBV6-2/TRBV6-3	.	TRBJ2-7	.
CASSLGRGSGDGNTIYF	TGTGCCAGCAGCTTAGGCAGGGGGTCAGGGGATGGAAACACCATATATTTT	TRBV7-8	TRBD1	TRBJ1-3	.
CASSHLWDMNTEAFF	TGTGCCAGCAGCCACCTCTGGGACATGAACACTGAAGCTTTCTTT	TRBV3-1/TRBV3-2	.	TRBJ1-1	.
CASSLEAGGSYNEQFF	TGCGCCAGCAGCTTGGAGGCAGGGGGCTCCTACAATGAGCAGTTCTTC	TRBV5-1	TRBD1	TRBJ2-1	.
CASSDSGGDNIQYF	TGTGCCAGCAGTGACAGCGGGGGGGATAACATTCAGTACTTC	TRBV28	TRBD2	TRBJ2-4	.
CASSDGTGVGDEQFF	TGTGCCAGCAGCGACGGGACAGGGGTGGGGGATGAGCAGTTCTTC	TRBV7-9	TRBD1	TRBJ2-1	.
CASSFRNTGELFF	TGTGCCAGCAGCTTCAGGAACACCGGGGAGCTGTTTTTT	TRBV11-3	.	TRBJ2-2	.
CASSGGQGKETQYF	TGTGCCAGCAGTGGAGGACAGGGGAAGGAGACCCAGTACTTC	TRBV27	TRBD1	TRBJ2-5	.
CASSVGPGAGEKLFF	TGTGCCAGCAGCGTAGGACCTGGGGCTGGGGAAAAACTGTTTTTT	TRBV9	.	TRBJ1-4	.
CASSAAGGPYGETQYF	TGTGCCAGCAGCGCAGCGGGGGGGCCTTATGGAGAGACCCAGTACTTC	TRBV9	TRBD2	TRBJ2-5	.
CASSQDWRRVNTGELFF	TGTGCCAGCAGCCAAGATTGGAGGCGGGTAAACACCGGGGAGCTGTTTTTT	TRBV4-2	.	TRBJ2-2	.
CASSQENPTGNEQYF	TGTGCCAGCAGCCAAGAGAACCCGACAGGAAACGAGCAGTACTTC	TRBV3-1/TRBV3-2	.	TRBJ2-7	many
CASSLLAGPGGYGYTF	TGTGCCAGCAGCCTACTAGCCGGGCCCGGGGGCTATGGCTACACCTTC	TRBV27	.	TRBJ1-2	.
CASTRGLGSYEQYF	TGTGCCAGCACCCGAGGACTAGGCTCCTACGAGCAGTACTTC	TRBV4-2	TRBD2	TRBJ2-7	.
CASSEVWPDNSPLHF	TGTGCCAGCAGTGAAGTCTGGCCAGATAATTCACCCCTCCACTTT	TRBV6-1	.	TRBJ1-6	.
CASSLGEGQPQHF	TGTGCCAGCAGCCTAGGGGAAGGCCAGCCCCAGCATTTT	TRBV6-5	.	TRBJ1-5	.
CASSIPGSYEQYF	TGTGCCAGTAGTATCCCAGGGTCCTACGAGCAGTACTTC	TRBV19	.	TRBJ2-7	few
CASSQAAGGLGETQYF	TGTGCCAGCAGCCAAGCAGCGGGGGGGCTCGGGGAGACCCAGTACTTC	TRBV4-2	TRBD2	TRBJ2-5	.
CASSGRQGTNEKLFF	TGTGCCAGCAGCGGACGACAGGGAACTAATGAAAAACTGTTTTTT	TRBV3-1/TRBV3-2	TRBD1	TRBJ1-4	.
CASSLTPDYEQYF	TGTGCCAGCAGCTTGACACCTGACTACGAGCAGTACTTC	TRBV7-3	.	TRBJ2-7	.
CASSLVDSSPGGYTF	TGTGCCAGCAGCTTAGTGGACAGTTCTCCTGGCGGCTACACCTTC	TRBV7-3	.	TRBJ1-2	.
CASTPPGVSTYEQYF	TGTGCCAGCACCCCACCGGGGGTGTCAACCTACGAGCAGTACTTC	TRBV6-5	.	TRBJ2-7	.
CASSSWTIPHF	TGTGCCAGCAGTTCCTGGACTATCCCCCACTTC	TRBV12-3/TRBV12-4	.	TRBJ2-7	.
CASGAAGANTGELFF	TGTGCCAGCGGGGCAGCGGGGGCAAACACCGGGGAGCTGTTTTTT	TRBV7-8	TRBD2	TRBJ2-2	once
CASSSGHHRGEQYF	TGTGCCAGCAGCTCGGGACACCATCGGGGCGAGCAGTACTTC	TRBV9	.	TRBJ2-7	.
CASSVEGQGTNEQYF	TGTGCCAGCAGCGTAGAGGGACAGGGAACAAACGAGCAGTACTTC	TRBV9	TRBD1	TRBJ2-7	.
CASSREDQPQHF	TGTGCCAGCAGCCGCGAGGATCAGCCCCAGCATTTT	TRBV7-9	.	TRBJ1-5	.
CASSLTGGAGNTEAFF	TGCGCCAGCAGCTTGACAGGGGGCGCCGGGAACACTGAAGCTTTCTTT	TRBV5-1	TRBD1	TRBJ1-1	once
CASSPEAGELFF	TGCGCCAGCAGCCCGGAGGCCGGGGAGCTGTTTTTT	TRBV5-1	.	TRBJ2-2	once
CASSFNSNQPQHF	TGTGCCAGCAGCTTTAATAGCAATCAGCCCCAGCATTTT	TRBV5-8	.	TRBJ1-5	.
CASSRRDRVYGYTF	TGTGCCAGCAGTCGCCGGGACAGGGTCTATGGCTACACCTTC	TRBV27	TRBD1	TRBJ1-2	.
CASSLASTGGPADTQYF	TGCGCCAGCAGCTTGGCCTCGACGGGGGGGCCCGCAGATACGCAGTATTTT	TRBV5-1	TRBD2	TRBJ2-3	once
CASKTGIMSSPLHF	TGTGCCAGCAAAACCGGGATAATGTCTTCACCCCTCCACTTT	TRBV2	.	TRBJ1-6	once
CSVRQGASQPQHF	TGCAGCGTTCGACAGGGGGCAAGTCAGCCCCAGCATTTT	TRBV29-1	TRBD1	TRBJ1-5	.
CASRASGSGYTF	TGTGCCAGCAGAGCTTCTGGGAGCGGCTACACCTTC	TRBV11-2	.	TRBJ1-2	.
CASSYPSHLAGTLEQFF	TGTGCCAGCAGTTACCCGTCCCACCTAGCGGGAACTCTGGAGCAGTTCTTC	TRBV21-1	.	TRBJ2-1	.
CASNPSWGKNIQYF	TGCGCCAGCAATCCTAGCTGGGGCAAAAACATTCAGTACTTC	TRBV10-2	.	TRBJ2-4	.
CASSLPGGKADTQYF	TGTGCCAGCAGTTTACCAGGGGGCAAGGCAGATACGCAGTATTTT	TRBV28	TRBD1	TRBJ2-3	.
CASSYMGQVNEKLFF	TGTGCCAGCAGTTATATGGGACAAGTTAATGAAAAACTGTTTTTT	TRBV6-5	.	TRBJ1-4	.
CASSPGGSVGDTQYF	TGTGCCAGCAGCCCAGGGGGTAGCGTCGGAGATACGCAGTATTTT	TRBV5-4	TRBD1	TRBJ2-3	.
CASSVALATTQYF	TGTGCCAGCAGCGTCGCTCTAGCGACTACGCAGTATTTT	TRBV9	.	TRBJ2-3	.